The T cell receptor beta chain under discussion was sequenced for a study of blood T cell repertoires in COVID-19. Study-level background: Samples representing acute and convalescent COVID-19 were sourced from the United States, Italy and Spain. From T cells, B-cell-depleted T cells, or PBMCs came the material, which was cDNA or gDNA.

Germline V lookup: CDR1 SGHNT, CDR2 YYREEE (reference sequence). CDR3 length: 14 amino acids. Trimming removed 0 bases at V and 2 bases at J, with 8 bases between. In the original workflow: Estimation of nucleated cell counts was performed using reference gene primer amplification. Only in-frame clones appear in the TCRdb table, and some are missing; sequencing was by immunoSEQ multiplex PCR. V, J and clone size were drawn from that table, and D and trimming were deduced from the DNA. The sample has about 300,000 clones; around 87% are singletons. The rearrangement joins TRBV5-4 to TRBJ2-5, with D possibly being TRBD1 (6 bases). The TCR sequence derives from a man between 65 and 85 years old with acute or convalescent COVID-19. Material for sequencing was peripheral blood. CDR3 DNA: TGTGCCAGCAGCTTGGACGGGACACAAGAGACCCAGTACTTC. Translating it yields CASSLDGTQETQYF.